The entry below gives a single T cell receptor (beta chain) sequence along with its context. The data were obtained in a study of cytomegalovirus exposure and HLA in healthy donors. PCR primers comprised 60 Vbeta and 13 Jbeta primers. TCRdb's table, derived via immunoSEQ multiplex PCR, lists solely in-frame clones and lacks some. Of about 250,000 clones listed, around 90% are singletons. The CDR3 length is 16 residues. CDR1 and CDR2 from the germline V gene are SQVTM and ANQGSEA. With 3 bases clipped from V and 2 bases from J, the junction kept 7 bases outside the gene matches. The receptor was derived from a girl aged 2-10 years in good health and CMV-seronegative. Sequenced: PBMCs. This chain links TRBV29-1 with TRBJ2-2, with TRBD2 identical over 9 bases. The CDR3 DNA follows: TGCAGCGTTGAGGGGGGGCTAGCGGGAAACACCGGGGAGCTGTTTTTT. Its translation: CSVEGGLAGNTGELFF.